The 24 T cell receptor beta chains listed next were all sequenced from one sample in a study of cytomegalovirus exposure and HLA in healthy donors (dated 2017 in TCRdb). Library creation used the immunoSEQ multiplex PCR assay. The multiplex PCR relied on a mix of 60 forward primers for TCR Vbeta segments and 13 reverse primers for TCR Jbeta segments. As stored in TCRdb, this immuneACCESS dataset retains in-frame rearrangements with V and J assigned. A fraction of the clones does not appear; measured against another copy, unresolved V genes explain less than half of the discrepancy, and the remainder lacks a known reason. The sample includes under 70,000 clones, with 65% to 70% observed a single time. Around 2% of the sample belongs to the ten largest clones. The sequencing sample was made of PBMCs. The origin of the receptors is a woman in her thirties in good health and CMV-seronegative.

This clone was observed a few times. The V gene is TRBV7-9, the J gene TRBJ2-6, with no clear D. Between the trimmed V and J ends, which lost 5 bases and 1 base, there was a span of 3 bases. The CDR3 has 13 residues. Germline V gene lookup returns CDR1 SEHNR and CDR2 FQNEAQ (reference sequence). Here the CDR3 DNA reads TGTGCCAGCAGCCCATCTGGGGCCAACGTCCTGACTTTC. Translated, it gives CASSPSGANVLTF.

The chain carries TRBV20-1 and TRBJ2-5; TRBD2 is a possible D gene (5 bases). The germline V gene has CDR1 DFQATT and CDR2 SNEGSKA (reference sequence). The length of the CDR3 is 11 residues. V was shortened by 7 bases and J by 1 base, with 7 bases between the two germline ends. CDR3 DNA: TGCAGTGGGGAGCTCCAAGAGACCCAGTACTTC. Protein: CSGELQETQYF.

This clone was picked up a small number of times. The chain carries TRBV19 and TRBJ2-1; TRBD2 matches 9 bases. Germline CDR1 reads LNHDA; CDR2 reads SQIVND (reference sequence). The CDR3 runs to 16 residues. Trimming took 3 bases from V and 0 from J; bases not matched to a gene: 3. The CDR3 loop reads CASSIEAGGSYNEQFF. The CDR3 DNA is TGTGCCAGTAGTATTGAAGCGGGGGGCTCCTACAATGAGCAGTTCTTC.

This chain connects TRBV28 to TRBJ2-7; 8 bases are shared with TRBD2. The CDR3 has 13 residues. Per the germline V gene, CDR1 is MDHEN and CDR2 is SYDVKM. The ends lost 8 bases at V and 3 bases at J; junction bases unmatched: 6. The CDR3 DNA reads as TGTGCCAGCTGGGGAAGCGGGGGCTACGAGCAGTACTTC. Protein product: CASWGSGGYEQYF.

CDR3: CAISEQSNYGYTF. DNA of the CDR3: TGTGCCATCAGTGAACAGTCTAACTATGGCTACACCTTC. This chain joins TRBV10-3 and TRBJ1-2; D ambiguous. The germline V gene encodes CDR1 ENHRY and CDR2 SYGVKD. V was shortened by 3 bases and J by 0 bases, with 5 bases between the two germline ends. The CDR3 spans 13 residues.

The CDR3 sequence is CASSLGDYRRSTGELFF. The CDR3 DNA sequence: TGTGCCAGCAGTTTAGGAGATTACAGGAGATCCACCGGGGAGCTGTTTTTT. The J gene is TRBJ2-2, the V gene TRBV27, with a weak D call TRBD1 (5 bases). Germline assignment: CDR1 MNHEY and CDR2 SMNVEV (reference sequence). The CDR3 runs 17 residues. V was shortened by 2 bases and J by 4 bases, with 17 bases between the two germline ends.

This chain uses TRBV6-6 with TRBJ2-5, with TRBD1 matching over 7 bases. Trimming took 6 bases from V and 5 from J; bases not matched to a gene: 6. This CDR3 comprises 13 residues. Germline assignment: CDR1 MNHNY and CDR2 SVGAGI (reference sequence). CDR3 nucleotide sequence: TGTGCCAGCAGCAAGACAGGGTACGAGACCCAGTACTTC. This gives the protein CASSKTGYETQYF.

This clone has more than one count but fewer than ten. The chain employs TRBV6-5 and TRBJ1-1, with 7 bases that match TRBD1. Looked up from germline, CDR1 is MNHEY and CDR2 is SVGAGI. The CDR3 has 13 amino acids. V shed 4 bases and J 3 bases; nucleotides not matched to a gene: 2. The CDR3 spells CASSLTGYTEAFF. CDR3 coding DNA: TGTGCCAGCAGTTTGACAGGGTACACTGAAGCTTTCTTT.

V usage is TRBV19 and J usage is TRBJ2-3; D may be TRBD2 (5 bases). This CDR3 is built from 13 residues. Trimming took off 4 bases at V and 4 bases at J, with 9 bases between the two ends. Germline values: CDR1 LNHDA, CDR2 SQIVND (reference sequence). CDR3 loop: CASSTYGADTQYF. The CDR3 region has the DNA TGTGCCAGTAGTACCTACGGGGCAGATACGCAGTATTTT.

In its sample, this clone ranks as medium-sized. CDR3: CASSLRQGDYEQYF. The CDR3 DNA follows: TGTGCCAGCAGCCTGAGACAGGGGGACTACGAGCAGTACTTC. This chain joins TRBV4-2 and TRBJ2-7, with TRBD1 identical over 9 bases. This CDR3 contains 14 residues. V gave up 4 bases and J gave up 3 bases; unmatched junction bases: 4. Per the germline V gene, CDR1 is LGHNA and CDR2 is YNFKEQ.

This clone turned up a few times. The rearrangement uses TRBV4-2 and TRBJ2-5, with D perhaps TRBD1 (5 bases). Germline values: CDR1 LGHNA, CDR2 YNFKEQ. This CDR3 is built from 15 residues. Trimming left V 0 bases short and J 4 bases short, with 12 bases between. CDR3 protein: CASSQDGKGPETQYF. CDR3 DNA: TGTGCCAGCAGCCAAGATGGGAAGGGGCCAGAGACCCAGTACTTC.

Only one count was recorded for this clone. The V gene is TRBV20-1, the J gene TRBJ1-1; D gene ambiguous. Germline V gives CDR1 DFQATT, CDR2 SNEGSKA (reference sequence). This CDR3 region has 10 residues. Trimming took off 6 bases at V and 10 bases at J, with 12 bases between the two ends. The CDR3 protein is CSASQFSAFF. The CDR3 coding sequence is TGCAGTGCCTCGCAGTTTTCAGCTTTCTTT.

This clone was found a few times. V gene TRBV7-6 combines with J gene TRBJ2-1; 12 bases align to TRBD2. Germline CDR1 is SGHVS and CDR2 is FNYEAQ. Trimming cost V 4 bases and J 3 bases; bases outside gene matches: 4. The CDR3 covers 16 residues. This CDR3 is CASSSRLAGDYNEQFF. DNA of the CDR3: TGTGCCAGCAGCTCACGACTAGCGGGGGACTACAATGAGCAGTTCTTC.

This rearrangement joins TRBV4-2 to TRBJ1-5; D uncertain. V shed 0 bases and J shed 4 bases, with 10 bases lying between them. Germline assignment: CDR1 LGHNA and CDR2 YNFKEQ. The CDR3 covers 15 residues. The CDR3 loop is CASSQDGQLNQPQHF. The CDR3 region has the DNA TGTGCCAGCAGCCAAGATGGGCAGCTTAATCAGCCCCAGCATTTT.

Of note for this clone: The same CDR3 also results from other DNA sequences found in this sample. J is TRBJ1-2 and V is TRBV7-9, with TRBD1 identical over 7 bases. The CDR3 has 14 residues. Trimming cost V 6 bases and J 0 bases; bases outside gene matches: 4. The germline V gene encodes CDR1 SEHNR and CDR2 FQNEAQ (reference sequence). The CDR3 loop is CASSRQGPNYGYTF. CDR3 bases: TGTGCCAGCAGTCGACAGGGCCCTAACTATGGCTACACCTTC.

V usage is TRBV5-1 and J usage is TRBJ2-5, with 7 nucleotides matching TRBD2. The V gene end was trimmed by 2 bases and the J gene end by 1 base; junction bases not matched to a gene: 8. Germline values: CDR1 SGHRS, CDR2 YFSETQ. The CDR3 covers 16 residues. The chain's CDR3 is CASSFSRGVSQETQYF. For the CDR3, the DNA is TGCGCCAGCAGCTTTTCTCGGGGGGTTTCCCAAGAGACCCAGTACTTC.

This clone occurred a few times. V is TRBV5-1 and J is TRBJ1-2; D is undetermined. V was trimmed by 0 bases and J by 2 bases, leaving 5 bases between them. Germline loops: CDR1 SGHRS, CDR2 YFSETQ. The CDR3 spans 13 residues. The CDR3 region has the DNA TGCGCCAGCAGCTTGGCGGGAAACTATGGCTACACCTTC. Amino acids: CASSLAGNYGYTF.

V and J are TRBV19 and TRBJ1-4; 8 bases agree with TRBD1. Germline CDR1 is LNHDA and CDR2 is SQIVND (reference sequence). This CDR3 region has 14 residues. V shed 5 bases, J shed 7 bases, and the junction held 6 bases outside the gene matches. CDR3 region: CASSPRTGTEKLFF. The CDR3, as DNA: TGTGCCAGTAGTCCCAGGACAGGGACTGAAAAACTGTTTTTT. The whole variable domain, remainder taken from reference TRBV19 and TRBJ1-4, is DGGITQSPKYLFRKEGQNVTLSCEQNLNHDAMYWYRQDPGQGLRLIYYSQIVNDFQKGDIAEGYSVSREKKESFPLTVTSAQKNPTAFYLCASSPRTGTEKLFFGSGTQLSVL.

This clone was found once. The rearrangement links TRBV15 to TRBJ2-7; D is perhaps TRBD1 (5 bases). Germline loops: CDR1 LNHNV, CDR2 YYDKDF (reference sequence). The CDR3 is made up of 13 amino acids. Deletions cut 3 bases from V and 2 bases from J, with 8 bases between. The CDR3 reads CATSRTVAYEQYF. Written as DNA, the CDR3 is TGTGCCACCAGCAGGACAGTAGCCTACGAGCAGTACTTC. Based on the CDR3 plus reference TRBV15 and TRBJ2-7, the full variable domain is DAMVIQNPRYQVTQFGKPVTLSCSQTLNHNVMYWYQQKSSQAPKLLFHYYDKDFNNEADTPDNFQSRRPNTSFCFLDIRSPGLGDTAMYLCATSRTVAYEQYFGPGTRLTVT.

The CDR3 DNA is TGTGCCAGCAGCCAAGAGGCAGGGTTCACTGAAGCTTTCTTT. Its protein product is CASSQEAGFTEAFF. This chain uses TRBV5-4 with TRBJ1-1; weak D call: TRBD1 (5 bases). The CDR3 consists of 14 residues. Trimming left V 4 bases short and J 4 bases short, with 14 bases between. The germline V gene has CDR1 SGHNT and CDR2 YYREEE (reference sequence).

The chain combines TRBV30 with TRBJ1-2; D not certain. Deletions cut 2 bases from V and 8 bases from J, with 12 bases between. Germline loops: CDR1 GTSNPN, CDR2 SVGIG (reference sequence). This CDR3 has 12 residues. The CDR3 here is CAWSTTTWGYTF. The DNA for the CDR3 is TGTGCCTGGAGTACGACTACGTGGGGCTACACCTTC. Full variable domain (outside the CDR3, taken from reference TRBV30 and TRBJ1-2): SQTIHQWPATLVQPVGSPLSLECTVEGTSNPNLYWYRQAAGRGLQLLFYSVGIGQISSEVPQNLSASRPQDRQFILSSKKLLLSDSGFYLCAWSTTTWGYTFGSGTRLTVV.

The CDR3 DNA reads TGTGCCAGCAGTTTATATAAGGGAAGGGCGGGACCAGGGGAAAAACTGTTTTTT. The encoded protein is CASSLYKGRAGPGEKLFF. The chain combines TRBV27 with TRBJ1-4, with D possibly TRBD1 on 5 matching bases. V was cut by 1 base and J by 8 bases, with 23 bases left in between. The CDR3 sequence is 18 residues long. The germline V gene has CDR1 MNHEY and CDR2 SMNVEV (reference sequence).

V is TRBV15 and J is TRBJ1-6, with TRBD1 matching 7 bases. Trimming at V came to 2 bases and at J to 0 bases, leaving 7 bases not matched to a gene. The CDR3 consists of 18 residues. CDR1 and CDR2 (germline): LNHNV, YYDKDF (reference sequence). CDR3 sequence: CATSRPPGGSSYNSPLHF. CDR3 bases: TGTGCCACCAGCAGACCCCCAGGGGGAAGCTCCTATAATTCACCCCTCCACTTT.

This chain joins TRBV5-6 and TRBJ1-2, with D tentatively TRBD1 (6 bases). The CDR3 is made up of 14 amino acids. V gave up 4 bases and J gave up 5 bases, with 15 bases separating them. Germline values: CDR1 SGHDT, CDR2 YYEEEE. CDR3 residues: CASSLQGGGYGYTF. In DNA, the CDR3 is TGTGCCAGCAGCCTCCAAGGGGGAGGGTATGGCTACACCTTC.